This T cell receptor (beta chain) was sequenced for a study of PD-L1 blockade in urothelial cancer. Study-level points and caveats: Patients who had durable benefit saw their tumor-associated blood clones expand more at 3 weeks. When pretreatment blood TCR clonality was below the median, it predicted better survival.

Sample time point: peripheral blood 6 weeks after treatment start. Sampling of each patient yielded between 1 and 8 specimens, collected pretreatment and on-treatment. Spike-ins of synthetic TCR analog templates went into each PCR. The table came from immunoSEQ multiplex PCR; TCRdb's copy has only in-frame clones and leaves some out. Altogether 25,000 to 30,000 clones are present, 84% being singletons, with the ten largest covering approximately 3%. This clone came up once. Its target is not known. Trimming left V 3 bases short and J 3 bases short, with 14 bases between. This CDR3 contains 15 residues. Germline V gene lookup returns CDR1 KGHSH and CDR2 LQKENI.

This clonotype was obtained from a man between 65 and 85 years old with urothelial cancer. The material sequenced was PBMCs, taken around atezolizumab (anti-PD-L1) treatment. The V gene is TRBV18, the J gene TRBJ1-1; D ambiguous. The CDR3 region is CASSPNRAADTEAFF. The CDR3 coding sequence is TGTGCCAGCTCACCTAATCGGGCAGCGGACACTGAAGCTTTCTTT.